This TCR beta chain was documented in a study of neurological immune-mediated disorders. The CDR3 is made up of 13 amino acids. Germline V gene data show CDR1 as MDHEN and CDR2 as SYDVKM. V lost 11 bases and J lost 2, with 12 bases in between. The method for making cDNA was 5'RACE, and it used 10-nucleotide random UMIs. TCRdb itself ran the 5' RACE reads through MiXCR, one entry per CDR3 protein. The sample contains 60,000 to 90,000 distinct CDR3 sequences, roughly a tenth of which appear only once. Documented time point: longitudinal time-point 1 (baseline). This clonotype has at least ten counts. This receptor was identified in a man aged 25 to 40 in good health. The rearrangement links TRBV28 to TRBJ2-2; D is possibly TRBD1 or TRBD2 (5 bases each). Sequencing was carried out using PBMCs. CDR3 residues: CAGRDGNTGELFF. The CDR3 region has the DNA TGTGCCGGTAGGGACGGCAACACCGGGGAGCTGTTTTTT.